Below are 28 T cell receptor beta chains sequenced from a single sample in a study of identical twins (dated by TCRdb to the mid-2010s). The library was obtained by 5' RACE. The sample was run on an Illumina HiSeq 2000. TCRdb trimmed the raw reads at Q25, called clones with MiXCR and kept productive beta chains. Rows are unified per CDR3 protein, each entry keeping the most common DNA and genes. This sample gives 350,000 or so distinct CDR3 sequences in total; more than 9% of them show up just once. Together, the top ten hold 7.2% of the sample. This sample also belongs to another study, concerning yellow fever vaccine responses in identical twins.

The sample was CD8+ T cells sorted from blood. The receptors shown here come from a young woman in good health.

The gene calls are TRBV6-4 and TRBJ2-3; 9 bases fit TRBD1. The length of the CDR3 is 16 residues. CDR1 and CDR2 from the germline V gene are MRHNA and SNTAGT. V lost 6 bases, J lost 3 bases, and 10 bases stayed unmatched. CDR3 in DNA: TGTGCCAGCAGCCCCGACACCGGGACAGGGACAGATACGCAGTATTTT. Its protein is CASSPDTGTGTDTQYF.

The chain joins TRBV29-1 to TRBJ2-2, with no clear D. The CDR3 runs 13 residues. Germline values: CDR1 SQVTM, CDR2 ANQGSEA. Deletions cut 0 bases from V and 6 bases from J, with 8 bases between. The CDR3 protein is CSVEDLRAGELFF. DNA of the CDR3: TGCAGCGTTGAAGATCTTAGGGCCGGGGAGCTGTTTTTT.

This clonotype was found a few times. The CDR3 coding sequence is TGTGCCAGCAGTGAAGGACAGGGGAGGAATGAGCAGTTCTTC. Translating gives CASSEGQGRNEQFF. The chain has TRBV12-3 or TRBV12-4 and TRBJ2-1, with 9 bases fitting TRBD1. This CDR3 is 14 amino acids long. V was pared by 5 bases and J by 7 bases, with 6 bases of the junction left unmatched.

This clonotype was seen only a few times. The chain employs TRBV11-1 and TRBJ2-2; 11 nucleotides match TRBD2. The ends lost 3 bases at V and 0 bases at J; junction bases unmatched: 6. The CDR3 runs 18 residues. Germline CDR1 is SGHAT and CDR2 is FQDESV (reference sequence). The CDR3 DNA reads TGTGCCAGCAGCTTCGGGGGACTAGCGGAATCGAACACCGGGGAGCTGTTTTTT. It encodes CASSFGGLAESNTGELFF.

A single count supports this clonotype. The CDR3 loop is CASTGASLNMDEQFF. DNA for the CDR3: TGTGCCAGCACGGGGGCTAGCCTTAACATGGATGAGCAGTTCTTC. V gene TRBV4-2 combines with J gene TRBJ2-1; TRBD1 or TRBD2 may be the D gene (6 bases each). V gave up 7 bases and J gave up 8 bases, with 21 bases separating them. The CDR3 covers 15 residues. Germline V gene sequence: CDR1 LGHNA, CDR2 YNFKEQ.

This clonotype was detected many times. This chain connects TRBV9 to TRBJ2-1; perhaps TRBD2 as D (6 bases). V was trimmed by 3 bases and J by 10 bases, leaving 17 bases between them. CDR1 and CDR2 from the germline V gene are SGDLS and YYNGEE. The CDR3 is made up of 14 amino acids. The CDR3 region has the DNA TGTGCCAGCAGCGCCCCCGGGTTGGCGGGGGAGCAGTTCTTC. It codes for CASSAPGLAGEQFF.

This clonotype has more than one count but fewer than ten. This chain connects TRBV6-5 to TRBJ2-5; 7 bases line up with TRBD1. Germline trimming cut 2 bases from V and 2 bases from J; bases unmatched to any gene: 5. CDR1 is MNHEY and CDR2 is SVGAGI in the germline V gene. The CDR3 runs to 15 residues. The CDR3 region is CASSYGQGQQETQYF. CDR3 in DNA: TGTGCCAGCAGTTACGGGCAGGGACAGCAAGAGACCCAGTACTTC.

This clonotype was seen at least ten times. CDR3 protein: CASSLDGTYNEQFF. The CDR3 nucleotides read TGCGCCAGCAGCTTGGATGGGACCTACAATGAGCAGTTCTTC. The chain joins TRBV5-1 to TRBJ2-1, with no clear D. Germline-derived CDR1 and CDR2 are SGHRS and YFSETQ. Trimming took off 0 bases at V and 2 bases at J, with 6 bases between the two ends. The CDR3 is 14 amino acids.

Only a few counts were recorded for this clonotype. J is TRBJ2-1 and V is TRBV5-5, with 8 bases lining up with TRBD2. Per germline, CDR1 SGHKS and CDR2 YYEKEE (reference sequence). CDR3 length equals 17 residues. J lost 0 bases, V lost 3 bases, and 8 bases had no gene match. CDR3 loop: CASSSIPLADSYNEQFF. The DNA for the CDR3 is TGTGCCAGCAGCTCAATCCCACTAGCGGACTCCTACAATGAGCAGTTCTTC.

The genes are TRBV4-1 and TRBJ2-7; D gene unclear. CDR1 is MGHRA, CDR2 YSYEKL, per germline. The length of the CDR3 is 15 residues. The V end was cut by 0 bases, the J end by 2 bases, with 11 bases between. CDR3 sequence (DNA): TGCGCCAGCAGCCAAGATAGTACATACACCTACGAGCAGTACGTC. Translating it yields CASSQDSTYTYEQYV.

The chain is built from TRBV3-1 and TRBJ2-7; D call uncertain. Germline CDR1 and CDR2: LGHDT and YNNKEL (reference sequence). The CDR3 runs to 12 residues. Trimming left V 1 base short and J 7 bases short, with 8 bases between. CDR3 sequence (DNA): TGTGCCAGCAGCCAAGGTGAGATGGAGCAGTACTTC. Protein product: CASSQGEMEQYF.

In this sample, this clonotype turned up a few times. V usage is TRBV29-1 and J usage is TRBJ2-3, with D tentatively TRBD1 or TRBD2 (5 bases each). The CDR3 totals 13 residues. From germline, CDR1 is SQVTM and CDR2 ANQGSEA. V lost 7 bases and J lost 2, with 13 bases in between. The CDR3 region is CSASGTVTDTQYF. CDR3 sequence (DNA): TGCAGCGCCTCCGGGACGGTCACAGATACGCAGTATTTT.

V is TRBV27 and J is TRBJ2-5; D possibly corresponds to TRBD1 (5 bases). The CDR3 consists of 13 residues. Per the germline V gene, CDR1 is MNHEY and CDR2 is SMNVEV (reference sequence). The V gene lost 5 bases and the J gene lost 3 bases, with 10 bases spanning the gap. The CDR3 loop is CASSLDRKETQYF. CDR3 DNA: TGTGCCAGCAGTCTCGACAGAAAAGAGACCCAGTACTTC.

This clonotype was recorded many times. The chain combines TRBV4-1 with TRBJ2-5; 7 bases align to TRBD1. This CDR3 is built from 15 residues. The ends lost 0 bases at V and 1 base at J; junction bases unmatched: 2. CDR1 and CDR2 from the germline V gene are MGHRA and YSYEKL. As DNA, the CDR3 is TGCGCCAGCAGCCAAGATCCAGGGGGCCAAGAGACCCAGTACTTC. It is translated as CASSQDPGGQETQYF.

In its sample, this clonotype was seen many times. The genes are TRBV7-2 and TRBJ2-1, with TRBD1 matching 9 bases. V shed 7 bases, J shed 5 bases, and the junction held 9 bases outside the gene matches. Looked up from germline, CDR1 is SGHTA and CDR2 is FQGNSA. The CDR3 sequence is 15 residues long. The CDR3 region is CASITGTGFDNEQFF. The CDR3 coding sequence is TGTGCCAGCATCACCGGGACAGGGTTTGACAATGAGCAGTTCTTC.

This clonotype was picked up a small number of times. V gene TRBV5-1 combines with J gene TRBJ2-2; D is tentatively TRBD1 or TRBD2 (6 bases each). V dropped 1 base and J dropped 4 bases, with 20 bases sitting between them. This CDR3 region has 18 residues. The germline CDR1 and CDR2 sequences are SGHRS and YFSETQ. The CDR3 DNA is TGCGCCAGCAGCTTGTATCGGGGGCGAGGACGATTCACCGGGGAGCTGTTTTTT. Its protein product is CASSLYRGRGRFTGELFF.

This clonotype was recorded a few times. This rearrangement joins TRBV15 to TRBJ2-2, with 7 bases aligning to TRBD1. With V trimmed by 8 bases and J by 2 bases, 5 bases remained unmatched. This CDR3 comprises 14 residues. The V gene's germline CDR1 is LNHNV and CDR2 YYDKDF (reference sequence). The CDR3 here is CATLRDRNTGELFF. The CDR3 DNA sequence: TGTGCCACCCTCCGGGACAGAAACACCGGGGAGCTGTTTTTT.

The chain recombines TRBV6-5 with TRBJ1-2; D is unclear. Per germline, CDR1 MNHEY and CDR2 SVGAGI. Trimming cost V 0 bases and J 1 base, with 3 bases left between them. CDR3 length equals 13 residues. CDR3 nucleotide sequence: TGTGCCAGCAGTTACTCTAATAACTATGGCTACACCTTC. Protein: CASSYSNNYGYTF.

This clonotype was detected ten times or more. The chain combines TRBV4-1 with TRBJ2-7, with 11 bases identical to TRBD1. The V segment lost 0 bases and the J segment 3 bases; nucleotides outside the gene matches: 1. Germline lookup yields CDR1 MGHRA and CDR2 YSYEKL. The CDR3 runs 15 residues. CDR3 in DNA: TGCGCCAGCAGCCAAGATGGGACAGGGGGCTACGAGCAGTACTTC. Amino acids: CASSQDGTGGYEQYF.

The chain carries TRBV27 and TRBJ2-2; a possible D gene is TRBD2 (6 bases). V lost 7 bases and J lost 7, with 10 bases in between. The length of the CDR3 is 12 residues. CDR1 and CDR2 (germline): MNHEY, SMNVEV (reference sequence). This chain's CDR3 is CASTMGGGELFF. The CDR3 DNA sequence: TGTGCCAGCACCATGGGGGGCGGGGAGCTGTTTTTT.

The chain employs TRBV6-1 and TRBJ2-7; D is perhaps TRBD2 (5 bases). The CDR3 totals 15 residues. Trimming shortened V by 2 bases and J by 2 bases, and 13 bases separated the two germline ends. Germline assignment: CDR1 MNHNS and CDR2 SASEGT. The chain's CDR3 is CASSERASRTYEQYF. CDR3 nucleotides: TGTGCCAGCAGTGAAAGGGCTAGCCGAACCTACGAGCAGTACTTC.

This chain links TRBV12-3 or TRBV12-4 with TRBJ1-1, with unresolved D. The CDR3 extends over 14 amino acids. V dropped 7 bases and J dropped 4 bases, with 16 bases sitting between them. The chain's CDR3 is CASTVLIGGTEAFF. CDR3 in DNA: TGTGCCAGCACCGTCCTTATCGGCGGCACTGAAGCTTTCTTT.

The DNA of the CDR3 is TGTGCCAGCACAGAATTTAAACCAGAAGTGCAGTACTTC. Protein sequence: CASTEFKPEVQYF. V is TRBV6-2 or TRBV6-3 and J is TRBJ2-7; D gene uncertain. The CDR3 is 13 amino acids. Germline CDR1 is MNHEY and CDR2 is SVGEGT. V lost 7 bases and J lost 9, with 19 bases in between.

This clonotype was observed a handful of times. The rearrangement uses TRBV5-6 and TRBJ1-1; unclear D gene. Trimming removed 3 bases from V and 0 bases from J, with 9 bases in between. Germline CDR1 and CDR2: SGHDT and YYEEEE. The CDR3 has 14 residues. CDR3 in amino acids: CASSSGSLNTEAFF. The CDR3 coding sequence is TGTGCCAGCAGCTCAGGTTCCTTGAACACTGAAGCTTTCTTT.

Ten or more counts support this clonotype. This chain connects TRBV13 to TRBJ2-1; tentative D call: TRBD2 (5 bases). CDR3 length: 11 residues. V gave up 4 bases and J gave up 8 bases, with 6 bases separating them. From germline, CDR1 is PRHDT and CDR2 FYEKMQ (reference sequence). In nucleotides, the CDR3 is TGTGCCAGCAGCTCGGACTATGAGCAGTTCTTC. Translating gives CASSSDYEQFF.

This chain connects TRBV7-2 to TRBJ2-1, with D possibly being TRBD1 or TRBD2 (5 bases each). V lost 5 bases and J lost 9, with 11 bases in between. Germline V gives CDR1 SGHTA, CDR2 FQGNSA. The CDR3 covers 12 residues. The CDR3 loop reads CASSPRGAEQFF. Here the CDR3 DNA reads TGTGCCAGCAGCCCGCGAGGGGCTGAGCAGTTCTTC.

This clonotype was seen more than once but under ten times. The chain recombines TRBV4-1 with TRBJ2-5; D is perhaps TRBD2 (5 bases). V was cut by 0 bases and J by 4 bases, with 9 bases left in between. CDR1 and CDR2 (germline): MGHRA, YSYEKL. The CDR3 loop spans 14 amino acids. The CDR3 DNA is TGCGCCAGCAGCCAAGATGTCCTAGCAGAGACCCAGTACTTC. Protein product: CASSQDVLAETQYF.

The table lists this clonotype with a few counts. CDR3 residues: CASSEAVPGGYSNQPQHF. DNA of the CDR3: TGTGCCAGCAGTGAAGCGGTACCGGGAGGGTATAGCAATCAGCCCCAGCATTTT. The chain couples TRBV6-1 to TRBJ1-5; the D is unclear. In germline, CDR1 is MNHNS, CDR2 SASEGT. V shed 0 bases and J shed 0 bases, with 15 bases lying between them. The CDR3 contains 18 residues.